This T cell receptor (beta chain) came from a study of T-cell reconstitution after alpha-beta-depleted transplantation in children listed by TCRdb under 2016. The study in broad terms: Using TCR repertoire profiling, the study quantitatively followed how T-cell immune reconstitution unfolded in children after TCRalphabeta/CD19-depleted allogeneic hematopoietic cell transplantation. The research as a whole found: In some patients, high TCRbeta diversity at day 60 was attributed to recipient T cells and intrathymic progenitors that had survived conditioning. The apparently early recovery of alphabetaT-cell counts about two months after transplant reportedly depended on only several hundred rapidly expanded clones that came from non-depleted graft cells. The frequencies of hyperexpanded clones fell over the following months, and after one year, T-cell counts and TCRbeta diversity were mostly attributed to newly produced T cells.

This clonotype has more than one count but fewer than ten. It lacks a known antigen. No much larger clone is present one base from it, and per-base qualities are unavailable. Explained via the paper, the treatment or condition label denotes: allogeneic hematopoietic cell transplantation with graft depleted of TCRalphabeta T cells and CD19 B cells. Transplant recipients were children who received TCRalphabeta/CD19-depleted allogeneic hematopoietic cell grafts. The method behind the library was PCR. Sequencing instrument: Illumina HiSeq 2500. Molecular barcoding was employed in the preparation of TCR libraries, with unique molecular identifiers being used to normalize TCRbeta repertoire quantification. TCRdb cleaned the public reads at Q25 with fastp, built clones with MiXCR and kept in-frame beta chains. CDR3 protein sequences are deduplicated, and each keeps its most common genes and DNA. The sample table shows around 500,000 distinct CDR3 sequences, and under 30% are seen once. The biggest ten clones account for roughly an eighth of the sample.

Source: PBMCs, mostly from graft donor cells, taken 360 days after TCRalphabeta/CD19-depleted stem cell transplant. The source of this sequence is a boy in the first two years of life who had a stem cell transplant for acute myeloid leukemia, so the T cells may come from the graft donor.

The sequenced DNA is TGCGCCAGCAGCTCTCGAGTGGGGCTAGCGGGGGGCAATGAGCAGTTCTTC. This codes for CASSSRVGLAGGNEQFF. The rearranged chain carries TRBV5-1 and TRBJ2-1, and TRBD2 aligns with 11 junction nucleotides. The V end gives up 3 bases and the J end 6 bases, leaving 11 bases in the junction not matched to a gene. Taken from the germline V gene, the CDR1 and CDR2 loops are SGHRS and YFSETQ. The CDR3 numbers 17 residues from cysteine through phenylalanine. The sequence is cut down to CDR3 DNA, 51 bases in frame from base 1.